The rows below give T cell receptor beta chains drawn from one sample of a study of cytomegalovirus exposure and HLA in healthy donors. Data came from immunoSEQ multiplex PCR; TCRdb stores just in-frame clones and leaves some out. This sample has about 120,000 clones, with approximately 8.6% found just once. Material: PBMCs. These receptors came from a woman in her forties in good health and CMV-seropositive. CDR3s include the opening cysteine and the closing phenylalanine or tryptophan. D genes are given only for firm matches. Rows give clone size only sometimes, using once, few, many, or a class for an expanded clone.

v_call	d_call	j_call	clone_size	cdr3_nt	cdr3_aa
TRBV9	NA	TRBJ2-1	few	TGTGCCAGCAGCCCAGGCGCCAATGAGCAGTTCTTC	CASSPGANEQFF
TRBV10-3	TRBD1	TRBJ2-7	NA	TGTGCCATCAGTGAGATGGGACAGGGTGGGATCTACGAGCAGTACTTC	CAISEMGQGGIYEQYF
TRBV28	TRBD1	TRBJ1-4	NA	TGTGCCAGCAGTTCCTCGACAGGGGGCGTTAGGCTGACTAATGAAAAACTGTTTTTT	CASSSSTGGVRLTNEKLFF
TRBV13	NA	TRBJ2-2	few	TGTGCCAGCAGCTTAGCTGCCGGGGAGCTGTTTTTT	CASSLAAGELFF
TRBV28	NA	TRBJ2-3	NA	TGTGCCAGCAGCCTATCCGGCACAGATACGCAGTATTTT	CASSLSGTDTQYF
TRBV11-2	TRBD2	TRBJ2-4	few	TGTGCCAGCAGCTTAGGTACTAGCGGGGGTTACATTCAGTACTTC	CASSLGTSGGYIQYF
TRBV2	NA	TRBJ2-5	few	TGTGCCAGCAGATCCGGGACACTCCAAGAGACCCAGTACTTC	CASRSGTLQETQYF
TRBV30	TRBD2	TRBJ2-2	NA	TGTGCCTGGAGTGGCGACGGACTAGCGGGGGAATACACCGGGGAGCTGTTTTTT	CAWSGDGLAGEYTGELFF
TRBV5-1	TRBD1	TRBJ1-1	NA	TGCGCCAGCAGCTTGGTGGGGACAGGGACCCTCGATAAGAACACTGAAGCTTTCTTT	CASSLVGTGTLDKNTEAFF
TRBV19	TRBD1	TRBJ2-1	few	TGTGCCAGTAGTAGGACAGGGGGTTCTAACTCCTACAATGAGCAGTTCTTC	CASSRTGGSNSYNEQFF
TRBV5-1	TRBD2	TRBJ2-1	few	TGCGCCAGCAGCCTAGCGGGAAATGATTACAATGAGCAGTTCTTC	CASSLAGNDYNEQFF
TRBV7-9	NA	TRBJ1-1	few	TGTGCCAGCAGCCCCGGGGAGTCGAACACTGAAGCTTTCTTT	CASSPGESNTEAFF
TRBV5-6	NA	TRBJ2-1	few	TGTGCCAGCAGCTCAGGGACATTGGGTTCCTACAATGAGCAGTTCTTC	CASSSGTLGSYNEQFF
TRBV9	TRBD1	TRBJ2-2	NA	TGTGCCAGCAGCGTAGGTGGAGGACAGGTATCCGGGGAGCTGTTTTTT	CASSVGGGQVSGELFF
TRBV11-2	NA	TRBJ2-3	few	TGTGCCAGCAGCGATAGCGGCACAGATACGCAGTATTTT	CASSDSGTDTQYF
TRBV4-1	TRBD1	TRBJ2-6	few	TGCGCCAGCAGCCAAGCGGGACAGGGGATGGCTGGGGCCAACGTCCTGACTTTC	CASSQAGQGMAGANVLTF
TRBV19	NA	TRBJ1-4	few	TGTGCCAGTAACGAGGGAACAACTAATGAAAAACTGTTTTTT	CASNEGTTNEKLFF
TRBV5-1	TRBD2	TRBJ2-2	few	TGCGCCAGCAGCTTGGGGACTAGCGGGGGATACACCGGGGAGCTGTTTTTT	CASSLGTSGGYTGELFF
TRBV19	TRBD1	TRBJ1-2	few	TGTGCCAGTAGTGCCACAGGGGGCTCGGGGTATGGCTACACCTTC	CASSATGGSGYGYTF
TRBV5-1	NA	TRBJ1-1	few	TGCGCCAGCAGCTTGGAAGCGAACACTGAAGCTTTCTTT	CASSLEANTEAFF
TRBV9	NA	TRBJ2-3	few	TGTGCCAGCAGCTTTACTACGGGGGCAGATACGCAGTATTTT	CASSFTTGADTQYF
TRBV10-3	NA	TRBJ1-4	few	TGTGCCATCAAAGCGTTAATAGGCGGAAAACTGTTTTTT	CAIKALIGGKLFF
TRBV7-9	TRBD2	TRBJ2-7	few	TGTGCCAGCGGACTAGGGAGGGAGCAGTACTTC	CASGLGREQYF
TRBV18	NA	TRBJ1-1	NA	TGTGCCAGCTCACCACCCACCGGGACAACTTTCTTT	CASSPPTGTTFF
TRBV28	NA	TRBJ1-1	NA	TGTGCCAGCAGTCCCAGGGGCGCTGAAGCTTTCTTT	CASSPRGAEAFF
TRBV11-3	TRBD1	TRBJ2-2	NA	TGTGCCAGCAGTCCTAACAGGGGGCAAACCGGGGAGCTGTTTTTT	CASSPNRGQTGELFF
TRBV11-3	NA	TRBJ2-7	NA	TGTGCCAGCAGCTTTAGCGGTTCCCACGAGCAGTACTTC	CASSFSGSHEQYF
TRBV13	NA	TRBJ1-6	few	TGTGCCAGCAGCTTAGGTGGGAGTTCACCCCTCCACTTT	CASSLGGSSPLHF
TRBV30	NA	TRBJ2-2	few	TGTGCCCTCAGGACAGGGGAGCTGTTTTTT	CALRTGELFF
TRBV4-2	TRBD2	TRBJ2-3	NA	TGTGCGAGCTCGACGGCGGGGGGAACAGATACGCAGTATTTT	CASSTAGGTDTQYF
TRBV19	TRBD1	TRBJ2-7	NA	TGTGCCAGTAGTATGGGGACAGGGCCTTACGAGCAGTACTTC	CASSMGTGPYEQYF
TRBV7-9	NA	TRBJ2-7	few	TGTGCCAGCAGCACCCCAGCAGGTCCTTCATCCTACGAGCAGTACTTC	CASSTPAGPSSYEQYF
TRBV30	NA	TRBJ2-3	few	TGTGCCTGGAGTAAGGGGGGGGGTTCGGATACGCAGTATTTT	CAWSKGGGSDTQYF
TRBV9	TRBD1	TRBJ2-7	few	TGTGCCAGCAGCGTAGGGGGGACAGGGGCCTACGAGCAGTACTTC	CASSVGGTGAYEQYF
TRBV6-1	NA	TRBJ2-7	NA	TGTGCCAGCAGTGCCCATGTCCAGGGGCTCTACGAGCAGTACTTC	CASSAHVQGLYEQYF
TRBV15	NA	TRBJ1-4	NA	TGTGCCACCAGCAGAGATCAGAATGAAAAACTGTTTTTT	CATSRDQNEKLFF
TRBV4-1	NA	TRBJ1-1	NA	TGCGCCAGCAGCCAAGTTGAAACAGCCAACACTGAAGCTTTCTTT	CASSQVETANTEAFF
TRBV27	NA	TRBJ2-7	few	TGTGCCAGCAGTCACGGTACAGGCACAGGCTCCTACGAGCAGTACTTC	CASSHGTGTGSYEQYF
TRBV13	TRBD2	TRBJ2-1	few	TGTGCCAGCAGCTTAGTCCCGGGGAGGGGTGAGCAGTTCTTC	CASSLVPGRGEQFF
TRBV28	TRBD2	TRBJ2-7	few	TGTGCCAGCAGAACGGGGGGGCCGGACGAGCAGTACTTC	CASRTGGPDEQYF
TRBV5-5	NA	TRBJ1-1	few	TGTGCCAGCAGCTTGGTTGGGGAGGGAAACACTGAAGCTTTCTTT	CASSLVGEGNTEAFF
TRBV7-9	NA	TRBJ1-5	few	TGTGCCAGCAGCCCGGACACGAACGATCGGCCCCAGCATTTT	CASSPDTNDRPQHF
TRBV18	TRBD1	TRBJ2-5	NA	TGTGCCAGCTCACCGCCGGGGACAGGGAAAGAGACCCAGTACTTC	CASSPPGTGKETQYF
TRBV2	TRBD2	TRBJ2-3	few	TGTGCCAGCAGTGCGACTAGCGGGGGGGCAAATACGCAGTATTTT	CASSATSGGANTQYF
TRBV10-3	NA	TRBJ2-7	once	TGTGCCATCAGTGACGTACACTCCTACGAGCAGTACTTC	CAISDVHSYEQYF
TRBV2	TRBD1	TRBJ1-6	few	TGTGCCAGCAGCCTGAACAGGGGGTTGGATAATTCACCCCTCCACTTT	CASSLNRGLDNSPLHF
TRBV7-9	NA	TRBJ2-4	NA	TGTGCCAGCAGCCCCCTTAGAGGTGGCATTCAGTACTTC	CASSPLRGGIQYF
TRBV2	NA	TRBJ1-5	few	TGTGCCAGCAGACTGGACGGGAATAGCAATCAGCCCCAGCATTTT	CASRLDGNSNQPQHF
TRBV15	NA	TRBJ2-2	few	TGTGCCACCAGCGGGGCGGCGAGGGAGCTGTTTTTT	CATSGAARELFF
TRBV2	TRBD1	TRBJ2-2	NA	TGTGCCAGCAGCCCACTGGGACAGTCAACCGGGGAGCTGTTTTTT	CASSPLGQSTGELFF
TRBV6-5	TRBD1	TRBJ1-1	few	TGTGCCAGCAGTCAATCGGACAGGGTCACTGAAGCTTTCTTT	CASSQSDRVTEAFF
TRBV9	TRBD1	TRBJ2-3	NA	TGTGCCAGCAGCGACAGGGGTAATACGCAGTATTTT	CASSDRGNTQYF
TRBV20-1	NA	TRBJ2-3	few	TGCAGTTCCCAGGCCACAGATACGCAGTATTTT	CSSQATDTQYF
TRBV7-6	NA	TRBJ1-5	NA	TGTGCCAGCAGCTTAGCGCTGGGGGAGGGTCAGCCCCAGCATTTT	CASSLALGEGQPQHF
TRBV5-4	NA	TRBJ1-1	NA	TGTGCCAGCAGCCCTGGACAGAGCACTGAAGCTTTCTTT	CASSPGQSTEAFF